This T cell receptor (beta chain) was sequenced during a study of T cell responses to AZD1222 COVID-19 vaccine (dated by TCRdb to the early 2020s). Regarding the complete study: TCR sequencing covered approximately 230 trial participants: around 210 given two doses of AZD1222 and approximately 26 given two doses of MenACWY control vaccine. Trial participants were enrolled into age subgroups of 18-55, 56-69 and 70-plus years, which contained 148, 28 and 57 TCR-sequenced participants, respectively. The study at large found these results: Nearly half of unique spike-specific TCRs reportedly recognized epitopes outside regions mutated in the B.1.351 and B.1.1.7 variants. CD4 TCRs associated with the vaccine covered the entire spike protein, and the dominant responses were in regions 160-218 and 743-854. Most participants were white British and females outnumbered males, and the authors suggested that clonal diversity may have been underestimated. In the small 56-69-year group, the increase in depth fell short of significance, most likely because of low power. Spike-specific TCR breadth and depth rose significantly after two AZD1222 doses compared with day 0 and with MenACWY recipients. Conclusions about previously exposed vaccinees are limited because only a handful of AZD1222 recipients were SARS-CoV-2 seropositive at baseline. Because no samples from the day 14 peak response were available, repertoires could be characterized only after the peak T cell response.

Notes on this clone: Its antigen is unknown. Per-base quality was not reported, and no clone a single base away is much larger than it.

Interpreted using the paper, the time point label stands for: about 28 days (+/-7) after the second vaccine dose. AZD1222 recipients whose second dose came at about 4 weeks and those whose second dose came at about 12 weeks were combined into one group, since spike-specific TCR depth and breadth did not differ between the two schedules. Samples from vaccinated people were obtained from the UK trials COV001 and COV002, which included a single-blind randomized controlled phase 2/3 trial of AZD1222 (ChAdOx1 nCoV-19) in healthy adults. For TCRbeta chain sequencing, PBMC samples from trial participants were taken at day 0 and at day 28 after the second dose. Measured from the cysteine to the phenylalanine, the CDR3 is 17 residues long. Just the 51-base CDR3 DNA is kept, in frame starting at base 1. As encoded in the germline V gene (reference sequence), CDR1 is SGHNT while CDR2 is YYREEE. The trim is 5 bases for V and 1 base for J, with a gap of 20 bases between the germline ends.

The CDR3 regions of human TCRbeta chains were subjected to immunosequencing. The original methods were these. Repertoire TCRs were matched against a reference library of SARS-CoV-2-specific TCRs generated with the MIRA antigen-specificity platform. Breadth was defined as the fraction of unique TCRs that were SARS-CoV-2-associated, and depth was defined as the fraction of total T cells that were SARS-CoV-2-associated. Using the MIRA data, every spike-specific TCR was mapped to the spike region that the TCR reacted to and assigned to either a CD4 or a CD8 class. Log10-transformed breadth and depth values were compared by one-way ANOVA with Sidak's multiple comparisons tests. The source is immuneACCESS, and TCRdb retained only in-frame sequences with V and J called. Part of the clones is not carried over; for the studies checked, unresolved V genes explain less than half of this, and the remainder is unexplained. V and J calls and clone size are given by that table; D and trimming were obtained from the DNA. Across this sample there are tens of thousands of clones, with about 83% seen only once. The ten largest clones represent 5% to 6.5% of the sample.

The clonotype was recovered from an adult who received the AZD1222 COVID-19 vaccine. The chain joins TRBV5-4 to TRBJ2-3; matching of 6 bases hints at TRBD1 as the D gene. Material: peripheral blood, obtained 28 days after the second AZD1222 dose. This receptor carries the CDR3 CASSDPQGPLGTDTQYF. The DNA reads as follows: TGTGCCAGCAGTGACCCACAGGGACCCCTAGGCACAGATACGCAGTATTTT.